The subject of this entry is one T cell receptor (beta chain). The data were obtained in a study of shared clonotypes between healthy human individuals. V lost 4 bases and J 7 bases, leaving 14 bases between the germline ends. Germline CDR1 is GTSNPN and CDR2 is SVGIG (reference sequence). This CDR3 is built from 12 residues. The assay was immunoSEQ multiplex PCR, and TCRdb's table has in-frame clones only and misses some. Counted here are a few hundred thousand clones, approximately 74% occurring once; the ten biggest clones make up 10% to 13%. The sequenced material came from memory CD4+ T cells sorted from blood. Subset noted: CD45RA-negative fraction. The TCR sequence derives from a man aged 25-45 years in good health. The rearrangement links TRBV30 to TRBJ2-7; D not resolved. CDR3 protein: CAWNDRALEQYF. DNA of the CDR3: TGTGCCTGGAATGACCGGGCCCTTGAGCAGTACTTC.